The source of this T cell receptor beta chain is a study of shared clonotypes between healthy human individuals. As concerns this clone: Additional DNA sequences in this sample encode the identical CDR3.

TCRdb's table, derived via immunoSEQ multiplex PCR, lists solely in-frame clones and lacks some. The data contain some 1.1 million clones, around 77% of them singletons. The CDR3 is made up of 13 amino acids. Germline V gene lookup returns CDR1 SGHTA and CDR2 FQGTGA. The ends were cut back, 2 bases at V and 2 bases at J, with 3 bases in the middle. The source is a young man in good health. Some clones in this sample may be carry-over from other donors' samples. The chain is built from TRBV7-3 and TRBJ2-2; D gene ambiguous. Sequenced input: memory CD4+ T cells from PBMCs. Subset defined: CD45RA-negative fraction. The CDR3 nucleotides are TGTGCCAGCAGCTTACGTAACACCGGGGAGCTGTTTTTT. Translating it yields CASSLRNTGELFF.